These 5 T cell receptor beta chains came from one sample sequenced in a study of T cells in Graves' hyperthyroidism and ophthalmopathy. RNA transcripts were the template for amplifying TCR beta CDR3 regions. Using the HTBI primer set, a first-round RT-PCR was run on the TCR CDR3. TCRdb re-derived calls from the multiplex PCR reads in MiXCR, one entry per CDR3 protein. The table includes about 560,000 distinct CDR3 sequences, approximately 15% detected once. Material for sequencing was blood. These receptors all stem from a woman in her late teens or twenties with Graves' hyperthyroidism.

This clonotype was seen repeatedly, ten times or more. The chain couples TRBV20-1 to TRBJ2-7; D may be TRBD1 (7 bases). Trimming cost V 8 bases and J 5 bases, with 13 bases left between them. The CDR3 is 11 residues long. Germline CDR1 and CDR2: DFQATT and SNEGSKA (reference sequence). This chain's CDR3 is CSPTRGDEQYF. CDR3 sequence (DNA): TGCAGTCCAACCAGGGGGGACGAGCAGTACTTC.

In regard to this clonotype: One end of the junction does not line up with germline, which may come from a read error. The chain has TRBV12-3 or TRBV12-4 and TRBJ2-7; 9 nucleotides match TRBD1. The CDR3 extends over 17 amino acids. The CDR3 sequence: CASSLRAGQGPYYVQYF. In DNA, the CDR3 is TGTGCCAGCAGTTTACGTGCTGGACAGGGGCCCTACTACGTGCAGTACTTC.

This clonotype showed up many times. The chain employs TRBV28 and TRBJ1-4; D is uncertain. Germline V gives CDR1 MDHEN, CDR2 SYDVKM. The CDR3 totals 15 residues. V was clipped by 0 bases and J by 0 bases, with 5 bases between them. The CDR3 here is CASSLWSATNEKLFF. The CDR3 DNA follows: TGTGCCAGCAGTTTATGGAGTGCAACTAATGAAAAACTGTTTTTT.

The table lists this clonotype with many counts. The V gene is TRBV9, the J gene TRBJ2-5; tentatively, D is TRBD2 (6 bases). From germline, CDR1 is SGDLS and CDR2 YYNGEE. Trimming removed 1 base at V and 5 bases at J, with 12 bases between. This CDR3 has 14 amino acids. The CDR3 nucleotides read TGTGCCAGCAGCGTAATCACTAGCATGGAGACCCAGTACTTC. It translates to CASSVITSMETQYF.

As concerns this clonotype: A clone one base away is much larger, so this may be a read error. The chain has TRBV6-1 and TRBJ1-1, with D possibly matching TRBD1 (5 bases). Germline V gives CDR1 MNHNS, CDR2 SASEGT. V was clipped by 6 bases and J by 5 bases, with 13 bases between them. The CDR3 has 13 amino acids. This CDR3 is CASRITRETEAFF. CDR3 sequence (DNA): TGTGCCAGCAGAATAACCAGGGAAACTGAAGCTTTCTTT.